Following are 2 T cell receptor beta chains from one sample sequenced in a study of CD4 T cells in relation to SARS-CoV-2 and coronaviruses. TCRdb keeps only in-frame clones here, not all; method: immunoSEQ multiplex PCR. The sample has 30,000 to 40,000 clones, more than 60% seen once. The antigens of these receptors remain unknown. The specimen was memory CD4+ T cells from PBMCs, cultured in vitro. All receptors derive from an adult with COVID-19.

The CDR3 protein is CASRVFSQETQYF. The CDR3 nucleotides are TGTGCCAGCCGAGTTTTTTCCCAAGAGACCCAGTACTTC. This chain uses TRBV5-4 with TRBJ2-5, with no clear D. Germline CDR1 reads SGHNT; CDR2 reads YYREEE (reference sequence). V lost 7 bases and J lost 1, with 11 bases in between. CDR3 length: 13 amino acids.

This sequence joins TRBV7-9 and TRBJ2-1; maybe TRBD2 (6 bases). CDR3 length: 15 amino acids. The germline gives CDR1 SEHNR, CDR2 FQNEAQ (reference sequence). Trimming took off 5 bases at V and 2 bases at J, with 13 bases between the two ends. The CDR3 coding sequence is TGTGCCAGCAGCACCCCGGAGGGGACCTACAATGAGCAGTTCTTC. Protein product: CASSTPEGTYNEQFF.